This T cell receptor (beta chain) was identified during a study of blood T cell repertoires in COVID-19. Study as a whole: Material from acute and convalescent COVID-19 was sourced from the United States, Italy and Spain. The cDNA or gDNA used as material had been derived from T cells, B-cell-depleted T cells, or PBMCs.

Germline V CDR1 and CDR2: SEHNR, FQNEAQ (reference sequence). This CDR3 is built from 15 residues. The trim removed 5 bases at V and 4 bases at J, leaving 5 bases unmatched. Assay used: immunoSEQ multiplex PCR; TCRdb lists only in-frame clones, some missing. This sample has under 200,000 clones, with 80% to 85% found just once. The rearrangement joins TRBV7-9 to TRBJ2-2; 9 bases agree with TRBD1. The sample was peripheral blood. The sequence derives from a woman of 80 years or more with active or convalescent COVID-19. CDR3 residues: CASSAWTGVTGELFF. CDR3 coding DNA: TGTGCCAGCAGCGCCTGGACAGGGGTCACCGGGGAGCTGTTTTTT.